A selection of T cell receptor beta chains follows, all from one sample in a study of cytomegalovirus exposure and HLA in healthy donors. The table came from immunoSEQ multiplex PCR; TCRdb's copy has only in-frame clones and leaves some out. In the table there are approximately 270,000 clones, 86% of which are singletons. Sequenced: PBMCs. Receptor source: a woman between 18 and 30 years old in good health and CMV-seronegative. The CDR3 runs from the conserved cysteine through the conserved F or W. The order of the fields is V gene, D gene, clone size, J gene, CDR3 protein, CDR3 DNA. A D gene is named only where the DNA matches it firmly. Some rows have no size entry. The others give once, few or many, or a class for an expanded clone.

V: TRBV28
D: TRBD1
size: NA
J: TRBJ2-5
CDR3: CASIPGQLMGETQYF
DNA: TGTGCCAGCATACCGGGACAGCTAATGGGAGAGACCCAGTACTTC

V: TRBV4-3
D: TRBD1
size: NA
J: TRBJ2-2
CDR3: CASSQEDRATGELFF
DNA: TGCGCCAGCAGCCAAGAAGACAGGGCCACCGGGGAGCTGTTTTTT

V: TRBV5-1
D: NA
size: NA
J: TRBJ2-2
CDR3: CASSLGRQVNTGELFF
DNA: TGCGCCAGCAGCCTGGGACGACAGGTGAACACCGGGGAGCTGTTTTTT

V: TRBV11-2
D: NA
size: NA
J: TRBJ2-7
CDR3: CASSLKQGDEQYF
DNA: TGTGCCAGCAGCTTAAAACAGGGAGACGAGCAGTACTTC

V: TRBV20-1
D: NA
size: NA
J: TRBJ2-7
CDR3: CSALAYYEQYF
DNA: TGCAGTGCTCTAGCATACTACGAGCAGTACTTC

V: TRBV9
D: NA
size: NA
J: TRBJ2-1
CDR3: CASSTYENEQFF
DNA: TGTGCCAGCAGCACCTATGAGAATGAGCAGTTCTTC

V: TRBV19
D: NA
size: once
J: TRBJ2-4
CDR3: CASSMGQGRDIQYF
DNA: TGTGCCAGTAGTATGGGGCAGGGGAGGGACATTCAGTACTTC

V: TRBV5-1
D: NA
size: NA
J: TRBJ2-1
CDR3: CASRLGYNEQFF
DNA: TGCGCCAGCAGACTAGGTTACAATGAGCAGTTCTTC

V: TRBV6-5
D: NA
size: NA
J: TRBJ1-2
CDR3: CASSKKTGQLGGYTF
DNA: TGTGCCAGCAGTAAGAAGACTGGACAGTTAGGTGGCTACACCTTC

V: TRBV29-1
D: TRBD1
size: NA
J: TRBJ1-2
CDR3: CSVLTGRNYGYTF
DNA: TGCAGCGTTCTGACAGGGAGAAACTATGGCTACACCTTC

V: TRBV7-9
D: TRBD2
size: NA
J: TRBJ2-7
CDR3: CASSYRVGTSGGMCEQYF
DNA: TGTGCCAGCAGCTACCGAGTTGGGACTAGCGGGGGTATGTGCGAGCAGTACTTC

V: TRBV7-8
D: NA
size: NA
J: TRBJ1-2
CDR3: CASSFIAANYGYTF
DNA: TGTGCCAGCAGCTTTATCGCGGCGAACTATGGCTACACCTTC

V: TRBV4-1
D: TRBD1
size: NA
J: TRBJ2-7
CDR3: CASSQEKTGGLDEQYF
DNA: TGCGCCAGCAGCCAAGAGAAGACAGGGGGCTTAGACGAGCAGTACTTC

V: TRBV9
D: TRBD2
size: NA
J: TRBJ2-1
CDR3: CASSVDLAEYNEQFF
DNA: TGTGCCAGCAGCGTAGACCTAGCGGAATACAATGAGCAGTTCTTC

V: TRBV20-1
D: NA
size: once
J: TRBJ2-5
CDR3: CSAQKETQYF
DNA: TGCAGTGCTCAAAAAGAGACCCAGTACTTC

V: TRBV27
D: TRBD2
size: NA
J: TRBJ2-1
CDR3: CASTGTSGRAYYNEQFF
DNA: TGTGCCAGCACCGGGACTAGCGGGAGGGCCTACTACAATGAGCAGTTCTTC

V: TRBV30
D: NA
size: once
J: TRBJ1-1
CDR3: CAWKLTTGGTEAFF
DNA: TGTGCCTGGAAACTTACGACAGGCGGCACTGAAGCTTTCTTT

V: TRBV2
D: NA
size: NA
J: TRBJ2-1
CDR3: CATQGNEQFF
DNA: TGTGCCACCCAGGGCAATGAGCAGTTCTTC

V: TRBV29-1
D: NA
size: NA
J: TRBJ1-1
CDR3: CSVYYTEAFF
DNA: TGCAGCGTGTATTACACTGAAGCTTTCTTT

V: TRBV28
D: NA
size: NA
J: TRBJ2-7
CDR3: CASSLSSSYEQYF
DNA: TGTGCCAGCAGTTTATCCAGCTCCTACGAGCAGTACTTC

V: TRBV6-5
D: TRBD1
size: NA
J: TRBJ1-2
CDR3: CASSYNTGTGNGYTF
DNA: TGTGCCAGCAGTTACAATACCGGGACAGGGAATGGCTACACCTTC

V: TRBV5-1
D: NA
size: once
J: TRBJ1-2
CDR3: CASSRGDGSYGYTF
DNA: TGCGCCAGCAGCCGGGGAGATGGGTCCTATGGCTACACCTTC

V: TRBV19
D: TRBD1
size: NA
J: TRBJ1-5
CDR3: CASRRDREGHQPQHF
DNA: TGTGCCAGCCGGAGGGACAGGGAGGGTCATCAGCCCCAGCATTTT

V: TRBV9
D: TRBD2
size: NA
J: TRBJ2-7
CDR3: CASGNSGGDEQYF
DNA: TGTGCCAGCGGGAACTCGGGAGGCGACGAGCAGTACTTC

V: TRBV6-5
D: TRBD2
size: NA
J: TRBJ2-7
CDR3: CASSYSGGTEQYF
DNA: TGTGCCAGCAGTTACTCGGGAGGGACCGAGCAGTACTTC

V: TRBV7-7
D: NA
size: NA
J: TRBJ1-2
CDR3: CASSYRQGYTF
DNA: TGTGCCAGCAGCTACCGACAGGGCTACACCTTC

V: TRBV28
D: TRBD1
size: once
J: TRBJ1-5
CDR3: CASSSVGQGDQPQHF
DNA: TGTGCCAGCAGTTCCGTAGGACAGGGGGATCAGCCCCAGCATTTT

V: TRBV27
D: NA
size: NA
J: TRBJ2-3
CDR3: CASIEGNTDTQYF
DNA: TGTGCCAGCATCGAGGGTAACACAGATACGCAGTATTTT

V: TRBV6-5
D: TRBD2
size: NA
J: TRBJ2-1
CDR3: CASGKGLAGVNEQFF
DNA: TGTGCCAGCGGCAAGGGACTAGCGGGGGTCAATGAGCAGTTCTTC